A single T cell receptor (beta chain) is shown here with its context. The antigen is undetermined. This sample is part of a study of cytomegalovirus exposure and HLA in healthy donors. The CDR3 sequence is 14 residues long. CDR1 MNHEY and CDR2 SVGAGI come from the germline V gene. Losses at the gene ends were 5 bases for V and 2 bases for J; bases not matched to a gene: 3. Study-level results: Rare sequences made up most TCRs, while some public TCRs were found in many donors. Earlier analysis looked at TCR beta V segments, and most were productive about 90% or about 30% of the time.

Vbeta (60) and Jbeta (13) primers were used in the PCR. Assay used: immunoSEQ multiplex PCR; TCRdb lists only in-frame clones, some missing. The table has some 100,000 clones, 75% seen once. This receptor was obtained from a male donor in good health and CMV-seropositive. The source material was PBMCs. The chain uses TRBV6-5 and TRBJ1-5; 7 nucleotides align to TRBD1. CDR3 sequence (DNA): TGTGCCAGCAGTATCGGACAGGGCAATCAGCCCCAGCATTTT. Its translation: CASSIGQGNQPQHF.